This TCR beta chain originates from a study of blood T cell repertoires in COVID-19. Overall study: The origin of the acute and convalescent COVID-19 samples was the United States, Italy and Spain. The analysed material was cDNA or gDNA that came from T cells, B-cell-depleted T cells, or PBMCs.

Sequenced by immunoSEQ multiplex PCR; TCRdb stores in-frame clones only, minus some. This table holds around 150,000 clones, over 80% found once. This CDR3 region has 11 residues. V dropped 7 bases and J dropped 6 bases, with 9 bases sitting between them. Germline V lookup: CDR1 SGHRS, CDR2 YFSETQ. Participants reported their clinical history, and cohort assignment relied on those reports. The receptor's source is an older man who had been exposed to COVID-19. The specimen was PBMCs or T cells enriched from blood (not recorded which). The chain joins TRBV5-1 to TRBJ2-3, with a weak D call TRBD2 (6 bases). CDR3 nucleotide sequence: TGCGCCAGCCGGGACTTGGATACGCAGTATTTT. Translated: CASRDLDTQYF.